This is a list of T cell receptor beta chains from one sample in a study of brain T cells in children with intractable seizures. The protocol was immunoSEQ multiplex PCR, while the TCRdb copy is restricted to in-frame clones and leaves out a portion. The sample carries tens of thousands of clones, around 93% recorded once. The sequencing here drew on peripheral blood, taken at surgery. These receptors were collected from a boy in the first two years of life with tuberous sclerosis and intractable seizures. CDR3s include the opening cysteine and the closing phenylalanine or tryptophan. A D gene is named only where the DNA matches it firmly. Clone size is shown for a subset of rows, as once, few, many or a class of expanded clone.

j_gene: TRBJ2-7
v_gene: TRBV4-1
d_gene: TRBD1
abundance: .
CDR3aa: CASSQVKKGQGKSYEQYF
CDR3nt: TGCGCCAGCAGCCAAGTAAAGAAAGGACAGGGGAAGTCTTACGAGCAGTACTTC

j_gene: TRBJ1-2
v_gene: TRBV10-3
d_gene: .
abundance: .
CDR3aa: CAITSGAFYGYTF
CDR3nt: TGTGCCATCACTTCCGGGGCCTTCTATGGCTACACCTTC

j_gene: TRBJ2-2
v_gene: TRBV12-3/TRBV12-4
d_gene: .
abundance: once
CDR3aa: CASSPRLIGELFF
CDR3nt: TGTGCCAGCAGTCCTAGATTAATCGGGGAGCTGTTTTTT

j_gene: TRBJ2-2
v_gene: TRBV14
d_gene: TRBD1
abundance: .
CDR3aa: CASSQERGLGGELFF
CDR3nt: TGTGCCAGCAGCCAAGAGAGGGGGCTAGGTGGGGAGCTGTTTTTT

j_gene: TRBJ1-1
v_gene: TRBV29-1
d_gene: .
abundance: .
CDR3aa: CSVYERGNTEAFF
CDR3nt: TGCAGCGTTTACGAAAGGGGGAACACTGAAGCTTTCTTT

j_gene: TRBJ2-7
v_gene: TRBV19
d_gene: TRBD2
abundance: .
CDR3aa: CASSIAGGNYEQYF
CDR3nt: TGTGCCAGTAGTATAGCCGGGGGGAACTACGAGCAGTACTTC

j_gene: TRBJ2-2
v_gene: TRBV6-1
d_gene: TRBD1
abundance: .
CDR3aa: CASSEWTGRGTGELFF
CDR3nt: TGTGCCAGCAGTGAGTGGACAGGCCGGGGCACCGGGGAGCTGTTTTTT

j_gene: TRBJ2-7
v_gene: TRBV6-4
d_gene: .
abundance: .
CDR3aa: CASSASGGISEQYF
CDR3nt: TGTGCCAGCAGTGCCTCGGGGGGCATATCGGAGCAGTACTTC

j_gene: TRBJ2-2
v_gene: TRBV5-1
d_gene: TRBD2
abundance: .
CDR3aa: CASSLVPSGIMDTGELFF
CDR3nt: TGCGCCAGCAGCTTGGTCCCTAGCGGGATAATGGACACCGGGGAGCTGTTTTTT

j_gene: TRBJ2-7
v_gene: TRBV3-1/TRBV3-2
d_gene: TRBD2
abundance: .
CDR3aa: CASSQDLGGSMWGEQYF
CDR3nt: TGTGCCAGCAGCCAAGATCTGGGCGGGAGTATGTGGGGCGAGCAGTACTTC

j_gene: TRBJ1-1
v_gene: TRBV28
d_gene: .
abundance: .
CDR3aa: CASTAARAGTEAFF
CDR3nt: TGTGCCAGCACCGCCGCCAGGGCGGGAACTGAAGCTTTCTTT

j_gene: TRBJ2-7
v_gene: TRBV6-5
d_gene: .
abundance: .
CDR3aa: CASSYSAGAAHEQYF
CDR3nt: TGTGCCAGCAGTTACTCCGCGGGGGCCGCCCACGAGCAGTACTTC

j_gene: TRBJ1-5
v_gene: TRBV9
d_gene: TRBD1
abundance: few
CDR3aa: CASSGGTDNQPQHF
CDR3nt: TGTGCCAGCAGCGGAGGGACAGACAATCAGCCCCAGCATTTT

j_gene: TRBJ2-2
v_gene: TRBV6-2/TRBV6-3
d_gene: TRBD2
abundance: few
CDR3aa: CASSPLERELVDTGELFF
CDR3nt: TGTGCCAGCAGTCCCCTGGAGCGGGAGTTGGTGGACACCGGGGAGCTGTTTTTT

j_gene: TRBJ1-6
v_gene: TRBV12-3/TRBV12-4
d_gene: .
abundance: once
CDR3aa: CASREDNSPLHF
CDR3nt: TGTGCCAGCCGGGAGGATAATTCACCCCTCCACTTT

j_gene: TRBJ2-5
v_gene: TRBV6-4
d_gene: .
abundance: .
CDR3aa: CDWETQYF
CDR3nt: TGTGACTGGGAGACCCAGTACTTC

j_gene: TRBJ1-1
v_gene: TRBV18
d_gene: TRBD1
abundance: .
CDR3aa: CASSQDRENTEAFF
CDR3nt: TGTGCCAGCTCACAAGACAGGGAGAACACTGAAGCTTTCTTT

j_gene: TRBJ1-2
v_gene: TRBV12-3/TRBV12-4
d_gene: .
abundance: .
CDR3aa: CASSLDEDYGYTF
CDR3nt: TGTGCCAGCAGTTTGGACGAAGACTATGGCTACACCTTC

j_gene: TRBJ2-5
v_gene: TRBV30
d_gene: .
abundance: .
CDR3aa: CAFSRETTQYF
CDR3nt: TGTGCCTTTTCTCGGGAAACGACCCAGTACTTC

j_gene: TRBJ2-3
v_gene: TRBV7-2
d_gene: TRBD2
abundance: once
CDR3aa: CASSLVTSDTDTQYF
CDR3nt: TGTGCCAGCAGCTTGGTGACTAGCGACACAGATACGCAGTATTTT

j_gene: TRBJ2-3
v_gene: TRBV19
d_gene: .
abundance: once
CDR3aa: CASKETSFSTDTQYF
CDR3nt: TGTGCCAGTAAGGAGACTTCATTTAGCACAGATACGCAGTATTTT

j_gene: TRBJ1-1
v_gene: TRBV11-1
d_gene: TRBD1
abundance: .
CDR3aa: CASSPQTGGTEAFF
CDR3nt: TGTGCCAGCAGCCCTCAAACAGGGGGCACTGAAGCTTTCTTT

j_gene: TRBJ2-1
v_gene: TRBV25-1
d_gene: .
abundance: .
CDR3aa: CASSDNVLGNEQFF
CDR3nt: TGTGCCAGCAGTGATAACGTATTGGGCAATGAGCAGTTCTTC

j_gene: TRBJ2-7
v_gene: TRBV3-1/TRBV3-2
d_gene: TRBD1
abundance: .
CDR3aa: CASSPGTGPSYEQYF
CDR3nt: TGTGCCAGCAGTCCCGGGACAGGGCCATCCTACGAGCAGTACTTC

j_gene: TRBJ2-7
v_gene: TRBV5-1
d_gene: .
abundance: .
CDR3aa: CASSLGGGSYEQYF
CDR3nt: TGCGCCAGCAGCTTAGGTGGTGGATCCTACGAGCAGTACTTC

j_gene: TRBJ2-5
v_gene: TRBV10-1
d_gene: .
abundance: .
CDR3aa: CASRSQETQYF
CDR3nt: TGCGCCAGCAGAAGCCAAGAGACCCAGTACTTC

j_gene: TRBJ2-3
v_gene: TRBV4-1
d_gene: .
abundance: .
CDR3aa: CASSQAVDGDTQYF
CDR3nt: TGCGCCAGCAGCCAAGCTGTTGACGGGGATACGCAGTATTTT

j_gene: TRBJ2-1
v_gene: TRBV7-6
d_gene: TRBD2
abundance: .
CDR3aa: CASSLAAGTINEQFF
CDR3nt: TGTGCCAGCAGCTTAGCGGCCGGGACTATCAATGAGCAGTTCTTC

j_gene: TRBJ1-1
v_gene: TRBV13
d_gene: TRBD1
abundance: .
CDR3aa: CASSFEGAEAFF
CDR3nt: TGTGCCAGCAGCTTCGAGGGGGCCGAAGCTTTCTTT

j_gene: TRBJ1-1
v_gene: TRBV7-9
d_gene: TRBD1
abundance: once
CDR3aa: CASSLSTGMNTEAFF
CDR3nt: TGTGCCAGCAGCCTTTCGACAGGGATGAACACTGAAGCTTTCTTT

j_gene: TRBJ2-7
v_gene: TRBV20-1
d_gene: TRBD2
abundance: once
CDR3aa: CSASPSGGSYEQYF
CDR3nt: TGCAGTGCTAGTCCCAGCGGGGGCTCCTACGAGCAGTACTTC

j_gene: TRBJ1-2
v_gene: TRBV6-5
d_gene: TRBD1
abundance: .
CDR3aa: CASSHRDRAAIGYTF
CDR3nt: TGTGCCAGCAGTCACAGGGACAGGGCTGCTATCGGCTACACCTTC

j_gene: TRBJ2-1
v_gene: TRBV5-6
d_gene: TRBD1
abundance: once
CDR3aa: CASSLGGTGGVEQFF
CDR3nt: TGTGCCAGCAGCTTGGGTGGGACAGGGGGAGTTGAGCAGTTCTTC

j_gene: TRBJ2-7
v_gene: TRBV5-6
d_gene: .
abundance: .
CDR3aa: CASSLSSYEQYF
CDR3nt: TGTGCCAGCAGCTTGTCTTCCTACGAGCAGTACTTC

j_gene: TRBJ2-5
v_gene: TRBV20-1
d_gene: .
abundance: .
CDR3aa: CSASYGREETQYF
CDR3nt: TGCAGTGCTAGTTATGGCAGGGAAGAGACCCAGTACTTC

j_gene: TRBJ2-2
v_gene: TRBV2
d_gene: .
abundance: .
CDR3aa: CAGKGFANTGELFF
CDR3nt: TGTGCCGGCAAGGGGTTCGCGAACACCGGGGAGCTGTTTTTT

j_gene: TRBJ2-5
v_gene: TRBV5-1
d_gene: TRBD2
abundance: .
CDR3aa: CASSLDGLATETQYF
CDR3nt: TGCGCCAGCAGCTTGGACGGACTAGCGACAGAGACCCAGTACTTC

j_gene: TRBJ2-7
v_gene: TRBV4-1
d_gene: .
abundance: .
CDR3aa: CASSQEGRQSYEQYF
CDR3nt: TGCGCCAGCAGCCAAGAGGGCAGACAGTCCTACGAGCAGTACTTC

j_gene: TRBJ2-7
v_gene: TRBV7-2
d_gene: .
abundance: .
CDR3aa: CASSRDTYEQYF
CDR3nt: TGTGCCAGCAGCCGGGACACCTACGAGCAGTACTTC

j_gene: TRBJ1-1
v_gene: TRBV29-1
d_gene: .
abundance: .
CDR3aa: CSVEDSGGRGVAFF
CDR3nt: TGCAGCGTTGAAGACTCAGGAGGCAGGGGAGTCGCTTTCTTT

j_gene: TRBJ2-3
v_gene: TRBV12-3/TRBV12-4
d_gene: .
abundance: .
CDR3aa: CASSLAWDTQYF
CDR3nt: TGTGCCAGCAGTTTAGCGTGGGATACGCAGTATTTT

j_gene: TRBJ2-7
v_gene: TRBV4-1
d_gene: .
abundance: .
CDR3aa: CASSQPFAQGQYF
CDR3nt: TGCGCCAGCAGCCAACCATTCGCCCAGGGACAGTACTTC